This TCR beta chain was sequenced in a study of blood T cell repertoires in COVID-19. This CDR3 has 16 residues. The V gene lost 0 bases and the J gene lost 5 bases, with 16 bases spanning the gap. Germline-derived CDR1 and CDR2 are LGHNA and YNFKEQ. Clones were sequenced by immunoSEQ multiplex PCR, and TCRdb holds only the in-frame ones, with some missing. Among about 380,000 clones listed, more than 85% were seen once. Individuals aged about 18 to 89 years were recruited from 20 to 25 US areas. Material for sequencing was PBMCs or T cells enriched from blood (not recorded which). This chain links TRBV4-2 with TRBJ1-1, with a possible D match to TRBD1 (5 bases). This receptor was obtained from a woman in her 30s who had recovered from COVID-19. The CDR3 region is CASSQDGDSGGTEAFF. The DNA for the CDR3 is TGTGCCAGCAGCCAAGATGGGGACTCGGGAGGGACTGAAGCTTTCTTT.